The 25 T cell receptor beta chains given below trace back to one sample, sequenced in a study of blood T cell repertoires in COVID-19. The assay was immunoSEQ multiplex PCR, and TCRdb's table has in-frame clones only and misses some. The data contain about 250,000 clones, about nine tenths of them singletons. Sequencing input: PBMCs or T cells enriched from blood (not recorded which). The source is a man aged 35 to 55 who had recovered from COVID-19.

This clone was observed at least ten times. This chain links TRBV30 with TRBJ1-1; D is unclear. The V end was cut by 6 bases, the J end by 1 base, with 6 bases between. CDR1 is GTSNPN, CDR2 SVGIG, per germline (reference sequence). CDR3 length: 11 amino acids. In DNA form, the CDR3 reads TGTGCCTGTGAGAGGAACACTGAAGCTTTCTTT. Translating gives CACERNTEAFF.

The gene calls are TRBV4-3 and TRBJ2-7; a possible D gene is TRBD1 (6 bases). In germline, CDR1 is LGHNA, CDR2 YSLEER. Trimming removed 2 bases at V and 4 bases at J, with 15 bases between. The CDR3 length is 15 residues. CDR3 loop: CASSQNFGQTYEQYF. CDR3 DNA: TGCGCCAGCAGCCAAAACTTCGGACAGACGTACGAGCAGTACTTC.

CDR3 in DNA: TGTGCCAGCAGCTCCCATGGCGGGAGGGTCACAGATACGCAGTATTTT. It yields the protein CASSSHGGRVTDTQYF. V gene TRBV7-2 combines with J gene TRBJ2-3; 9 bases agree with TRBD2. CDR1 and CDR2 (germline): SGHTA, FQGNSA. Germline trimming cut 4 bases from V and 2 bases from J; bases unmatched to any gene: 7. This CDR3 has 16 amino acids.

V is TRBV2 and J is TRBJ1-2; 7 bases line up with TRBD1. Looked up from germline, CDR1 is SNHLY and CDR2 is FYNNEI. This CDR3 is built from 14 residues. V gave up 5 bases and J gave up 2 bases; unmatched junction bases: 5. CDR3 in DNA: TGTGCCAGCAGTCTACAGGGGCCGAACTATGGCTACACCTTC. It specifies CASSLQGPNYGYTF.

The V gene is TRBV29-1, the J gene TRBJ1-5; no clear D. The V gene's germline CDR1 is SQVTM and CDR2 ANQGSEA. The CDR3 is 10 residues long. V lost 7 bases and J lost 7, with 8 bases in between. DNA for the CDR3: TGCAGCGGCCTCGGGCAGCCCCAGCATTTT. This codes for CSGLGQPQHF.

The genes are TRBV14 and TRBJ2-3; tentative D call: TRBD2 (7 bases). This CDR3 contains 14 residues. Germline values: CDR1 SGHDN, CDR2 FVKESK. Trimming shortened V by 1 base and J by 5 bases, and 10 bases separated the two germline ends. CDR3 sequence: CASSQGGGKDTQYF. CDR3 in DNA: TGTGCCAGCAGCCAAGGCGGGGGCAAAGATACGCAGTATTTT.

The CDR3 sequence: CASSYGSGEGTGELFF. CDR3 bases: TGTGCCAGCAGTTACGGTAGCGGAGAGGGGACCGGGGAGCTGTTTTTT. This chain links TRBV6-5 with TRBJ2-2; D might be TRBD2 (6 bases). Germline V CDR1 and CDR2: MNHEY, SVGAGI. The CDR3 covers 16 residues. V was shortened by 2 bases and J by 5 bases, with 15 bases between the two germline ends.

The J gene is TRBJ1-1, the V gene TRBV12-3 or TRBV12-4, with D tentatively TRBD1 (5 bases). Deletions cut 7 bases from V and 4 bases from J, with 13 bases between. This CDR3 is built from 13 residues. DNA for the CDR3: TGTGCCAGCACCAACGACAGCCCCACTGAAGCTTTCTTT. Its protein product is CASTNDSPTEAFF.

The chain carries TRBV28 and TRBJ2-7; a weak D match, TRBD1 (6 bases). This CDR3 has 14 amino acids. The V and J ends lost 6 bases and 3 bases respectively, with 15 bases between them. Germline-derived CDR1 and CDR2 are MDHEN and SYDVKM. In nucleotides, the CDR3 is TGTGCCAGCAGACAGGGCGTGAATCTCTACGAGCAGTACTTC. Encoded protein: CASRQGVNLYEQYF.

The chain carries TRBV27 and TRBJ1-1; the D gene is possibly TRBD1 (5 bases). V was pared by 8 bases and J by 4 bases, with 8 bases between. The CDR3 has 11 residues. CDR1 and CDR2 (germline): MNHEY, SMNVEV (reference sequence). In DNA, the CDR3 is TGTGCCAGCGGGGGGGTCACTGAAGCTTTCTTT. Its protein product is CASGGVTEAFF.

This clone was seen once. J is TRBJ2-1 and V is TRBV3-1 (or the pseudogene TRBV3-2); no clear D. V lost 3 bases to trimming and J lost 9 bases, with 6 bases between them. The length of the CDR3 is 11 residues. Germline CDR1 LGHDT, CDR2 YNNKEL (reference sequence). The CDR3 DNA follows: TGTGCCAGCAGCCATACTACTGAGCAGTTCTTC. This encodes CASSHTTEQFF.

This rearrangement joins TRBV4-2 to TRBJ2-6, with D perhaps matching TRBD1 (6 bases). The CDR3 has 16 amino acids. Trimming shortened V by 4 bases and J by 0 bases, and 10 bases separated the two germline ends. Germline lookup yields CDR1 LGHNA and CDR2 YNFKEQ. CDR3 DNA sequence: TGTGCCAGCAGCCGGAGACAGGACTCTGGGGCCAACGTCCTGACTTTC. It encodes CASSRRQDSGANVLTF.

The rearrangement uses TRBV29-1 and TRBJ2-7; possibly TRBD1 for D (7 bases). This CDR3 has 15 residues. Germline CDR1 is SQVTM and CDR2 is ANQGSEA. Trimming stripped 3 bases from V and 2 bases from J, with 17 bases between. CDR3 bases: TGCAGCGTTGACGGTTCGGCAGGGGGGACCTACGAGCAGTACTTC. As protein: CSVDGSAGGTYEQYF.

The chain couples TRBV30 to TRBJ1-6, with D perhaps matching TRBD1 (6 bases). CDR1 GTSNPN and CDR2 SVGIG come from the germline V gene (reference sequence). V was cut by 5 bases and J by 12 bases, with 17 bases left in between. This CDR3 is 13 amino acids long. The CDR3 DNA reads as TGTGCCTGGTCGACAGGCCCCGGGGTACCCCTCCACTTT. Amino acid sequence: CAWSTGPGVPLHF.

The CDR3 nucleotides are TGTGCCAGCAGCTTGGCGGGACAGGGGCTCTACGAGCAGTACTTC. Its protein is CASSLAGQGLYEQYF. The chain uses TRBV5-5 and TRBJ2-7; 10 bases are a match to TRBD1. The CDR3 spans 15 residues. Germline CDR1 and CDR2: SGHKS and YYEKEE (reference sequence). Losses at the gene ends were 0 bases for V and 3 bases for J; bases not matched to a gene: 3. The full variable domain, completed using reference TRBV5-5 and TRBJ2-7, is DAGVTQSPTHLIKTRGQQVTLRCSPISGHKSVSWYQQVLGQGPQFIFQYYEKEERGRGNFPDRFSARQFPNYSSELNVNALLLGDSALYLCASSLAGQGLYEQYFGPGTRLTVT.

The rearrangement links TRBV27 to TRBJ1-2; possibly TRBD1 for D (6 bases). The germline V and J ends were trimmed by 3 bases and 6 bases, with 14 bases remaining between them. This CDR3 is built from 14 residues. Germline-derived CDR1 and CDR2 are MNHEY and SMNVEV (reference sequence). The CDR3 bases are TGTGCCAGCAGTTTTACAGGGCGTGGAAATGGCTACACCTTC. It encodes CASSFTGRGNGYTF.

V and J are TRBV30 and TRBJ2-7; 9 bases are shared with TRBD1. The CDR3 is made up of 14 amino acids. After removal of 1 base from V and 4 bases from J, the junction contained 5 bases not matched to a gene. Germline assignment: CDR1 GTSNPN and CDR2 SVGIG (reference sequence). The DNA of the CDR3 is TGTGCCTGGAGTGCGGACAGGGGTTCGTACGAGCAGTACTTC. Its protein product is CAWSADRGSYEQYF.

The chain combines TRBV27 with TRBJ2-7; 8 bases are a match to TRBD1. V shed 2 bases, J shed 3 bases, and the junction held 12 bases outside the gene matches. The germline gives CDR1 MNHEY, CDR2 SMNVEV (reference sequence). The CDR3 consists of 17 residues. The CDR3 loop reads CASSLISGGDFLYEQYF. As DNA, the CDR3 is TGTGCCAGCAGTTTAATATCAGGGGGCGACTTCCTCTACGAGCAGTACTTC.

The CDR3 sequence is CASSRDLNTQYF. The CDR3 DNA reads TGTGCCAGCAGCCGGGATTTGAATACGCAGTATTTT. This chain uses TRBV5-4 with TRBJ2-3, with a weak D call TRBD2 (5 bases). The CDR3 length is 12 residues. The V gene lost 4 bases and the J gene lost 7 bases, with 10 bases spanning the gap. The V gene's germline CDR1 is SGHNT and CDR2 YYREEE (reference sequence).

The CDR3 sequence: CACGQGNSPLHF. The CDR3 nucleotides are TGTGCCTGTGGACAGGGTAATTCACCCCTCCACTTT. This chain joins TRBV30 and TRBJ1-6, with 8 bases aligning to TRBD1. The CDR3 extends over 12 amino acids. Germline V lookup: CDR1 GTSNPN, CDR2 SVGIG (reference sequence). V trimming: 6 bases; J trimming: 6 bases; junction bases outside the gene matches: 1.

This clone showed up just once. CDR3 DNA sequence: TGCGCCAGCAGCCAACTCGAGAGGGTCACTGAAGCTTTCTTT. Translation: CASSQLERVTEAFF. The rearrangement joins TRBV5-1 to TRBJ1-1, with no clear D. The ends were cut back, 4 bases at V and 4 bases at J, with 14 bases in the middle. Looked up from germline, CDR1 is SGHRS and CDR2 is YFSETQ. The CDR3 loop spans 14 amino acids.

The chain is built from TRBV7-3 and TRBJ2-3; TRBD1 matches at 7 bases. V gave up 2 bases and J gave up 5 bases; unmatched junction bases: 10. This CDR3 has 16 amino acids. Germline V lookup: CDR1 SGHTA, CDR2 FQGTGA. CDR3 region: CASSLLGIGTEDTQYF. CDR3 bases: TGTGCCAGCAGCTTACTGGGGATAGGGACAGAAGATACGCAGTATTTT.

The gene calls are TRBV2 and TRBJ2-5, with a tentative D call TRBD1 (6 bases). Per germline, CDR1 SNHLY and CDR2 FYNNEI. The V and J ends lost 8 bases and 1 base respectively, with 11 bases between them. This CDR3 has 13 residues. This chain's CDR3 is CASVGDIQETQYF. The CDR3 DNA follows: TGTGCCAGCGTAGGGGACATCCAAGAGACCCAGTACTTC.

CDR3 nucleotide sequence: TGTGCCAGCAGTGAAGCTTTGGTGACAGGGGTGAATTCACCCCTCCACTTT. It encodes CASSEALVTGVNSPLHF. The chain couples TRBV6-1 to TRBJ1-6; 8 nucleotides agree with TRBD1. With V trimmed by 0 bases and J by 7 bases, 8 bases remained unmatched. Germline CDR1 is MNHNS and CDR2 is SASEGT. The CDR3 has 17 amino acids.

The gene calls are TRBV6-5 and TRBJ2-5, with a possible D match to TRBD2 (5 bases). This CDR3 comprises 14 residues. Germline assignment: CDR1 MNHEY and CDR2 SVGAGI. Trimming took 6 bases from V and 1 from J, leaving 12 bases between them. DNA of the CDR3: TGTGCCAGCAGAGAGATAGCGTTCCAAGAGACCCAGTACTTC. Translating gives CASREIAFQETQYF.